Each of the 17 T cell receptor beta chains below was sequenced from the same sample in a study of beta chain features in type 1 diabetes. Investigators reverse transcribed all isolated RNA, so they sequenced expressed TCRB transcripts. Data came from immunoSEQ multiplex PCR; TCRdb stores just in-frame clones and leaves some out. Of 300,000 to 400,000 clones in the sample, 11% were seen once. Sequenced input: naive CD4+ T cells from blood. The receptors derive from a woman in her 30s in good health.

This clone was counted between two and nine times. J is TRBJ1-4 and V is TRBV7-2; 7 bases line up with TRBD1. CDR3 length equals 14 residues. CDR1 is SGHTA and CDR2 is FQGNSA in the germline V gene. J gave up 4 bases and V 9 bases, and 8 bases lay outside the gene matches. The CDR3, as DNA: TGTGCCAGTACCGGACAGGTTAATAATGAAAAACTGTTTTTT. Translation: CASTGQVNNEKLFF.

The CDR3 reads CASSSEGTDSYEQYF. As DNA, the CDR3 is TGTGCCAGCAGTAGTGAAGGGACAGACTCCTACGAGCAGTACTTC. The V call is TRBV28, the J call TRBJ2-7, with TRBD1 identical over 7 bases. Germline loops: CDR1 MDHEN, CDR2 SYDVKM. CDR3 length: 15 residues. The trim removed 5 bases at V and 0 bases at J, leaving 7 bases unmatched.

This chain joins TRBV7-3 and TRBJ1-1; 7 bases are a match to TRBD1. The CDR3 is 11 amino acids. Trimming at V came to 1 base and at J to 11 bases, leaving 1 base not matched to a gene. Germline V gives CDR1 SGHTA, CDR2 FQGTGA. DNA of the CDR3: TGTGCCAGCAGCTTAATGGACAGGGCTTTCTTT. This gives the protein CASSLMDRAFF.

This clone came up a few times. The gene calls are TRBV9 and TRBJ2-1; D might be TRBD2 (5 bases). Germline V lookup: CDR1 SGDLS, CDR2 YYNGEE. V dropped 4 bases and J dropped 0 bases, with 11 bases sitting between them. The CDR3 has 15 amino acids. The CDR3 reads CASSQAGSSYNEQFF. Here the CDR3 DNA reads TGTGCCAGCAGCCAAGCTGGGAGCTCCTACAATGAGCAGTTCTTC.

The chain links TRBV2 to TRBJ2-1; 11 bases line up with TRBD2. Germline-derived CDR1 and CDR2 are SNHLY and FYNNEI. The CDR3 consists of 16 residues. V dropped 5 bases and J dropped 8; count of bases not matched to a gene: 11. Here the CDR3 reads CASSPNLAGGMHEQFF. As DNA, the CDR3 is TGTGCCAGCAGTCCCAACCTAGCGGGAGGAATGCATGAGCAGTTCTTC.

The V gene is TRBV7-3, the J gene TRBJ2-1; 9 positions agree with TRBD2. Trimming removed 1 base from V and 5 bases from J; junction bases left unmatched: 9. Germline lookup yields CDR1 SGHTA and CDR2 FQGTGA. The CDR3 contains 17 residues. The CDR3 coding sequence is TGTGCCAGCAGCTTAATTCCTAGCGGGACGGAAAACAATGAGCAGTTCTTC. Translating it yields CASSLIPSGTENNEQFF.

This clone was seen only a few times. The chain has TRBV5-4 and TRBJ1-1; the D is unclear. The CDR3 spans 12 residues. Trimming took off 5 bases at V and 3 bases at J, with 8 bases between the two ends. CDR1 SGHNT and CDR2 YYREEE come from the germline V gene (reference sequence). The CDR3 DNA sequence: TGTGCCAGCAGTCAATCATACACTGAAGCTTTCTTT. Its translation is CASSQSYTEAFF.

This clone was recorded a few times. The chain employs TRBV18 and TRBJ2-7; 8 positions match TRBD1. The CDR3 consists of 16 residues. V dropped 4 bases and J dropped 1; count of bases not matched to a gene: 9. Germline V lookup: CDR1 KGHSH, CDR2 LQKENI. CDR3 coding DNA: TGTGCCAGCTCACAAGCAGGGGGCCTCGGGTCCTACGAGCAGTACTTC. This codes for CASSQAGGLGSYEQYF.

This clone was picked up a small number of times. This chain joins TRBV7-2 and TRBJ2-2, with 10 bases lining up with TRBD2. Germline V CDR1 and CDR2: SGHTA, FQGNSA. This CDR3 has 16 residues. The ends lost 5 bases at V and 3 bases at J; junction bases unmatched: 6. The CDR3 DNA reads TGTGCCAGCAGCGCCAGGACTAGCGGATACACCGGGGAGCTGTTTTTT. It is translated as CASSARTSGYTGELFF. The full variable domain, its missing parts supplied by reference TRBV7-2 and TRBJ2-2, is GAGVSQSPSNKVTEKGKDVELRCDPISGHTALYWYRQSLGQGLEFLIYFQGNSAPDKSGLPSDRFSAERTGGSVSTLTIQRTQQEDSAVYLCASSARTSGYTGELFFGEGSRLTVL.

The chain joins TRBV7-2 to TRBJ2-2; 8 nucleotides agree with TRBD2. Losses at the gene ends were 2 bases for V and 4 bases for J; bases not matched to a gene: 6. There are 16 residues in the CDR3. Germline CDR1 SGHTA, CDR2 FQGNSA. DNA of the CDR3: TGTGCCAGCAGCTTATTCCGGACTAGCCTCACCGGGGAGCTGTTTTTT. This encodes CASSLFRTSLTGELFF.

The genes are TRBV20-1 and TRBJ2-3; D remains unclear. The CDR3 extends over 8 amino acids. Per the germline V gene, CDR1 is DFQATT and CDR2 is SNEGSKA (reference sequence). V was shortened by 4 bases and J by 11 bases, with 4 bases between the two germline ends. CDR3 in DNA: TGCAGTGCTAATAAGCAGTATTTT. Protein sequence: CSANKQYF.

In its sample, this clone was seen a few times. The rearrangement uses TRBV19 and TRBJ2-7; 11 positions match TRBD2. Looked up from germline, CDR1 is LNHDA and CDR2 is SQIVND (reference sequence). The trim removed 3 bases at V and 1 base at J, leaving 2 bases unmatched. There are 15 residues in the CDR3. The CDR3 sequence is CASSMGLADSYEQYF. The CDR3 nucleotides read TGTGCCAGTAGTATGGGACTAGCGGATTCCTACGAGCAGTACTTC.

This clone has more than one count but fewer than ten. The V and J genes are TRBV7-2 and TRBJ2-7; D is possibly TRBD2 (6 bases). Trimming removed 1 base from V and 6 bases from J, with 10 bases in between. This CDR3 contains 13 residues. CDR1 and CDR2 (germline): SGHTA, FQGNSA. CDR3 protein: CASSLGDWLEQYF. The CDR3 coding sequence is TGTGCCAGCAGCTTAGGGGACTGGCTCGAGCAGTACTTC.

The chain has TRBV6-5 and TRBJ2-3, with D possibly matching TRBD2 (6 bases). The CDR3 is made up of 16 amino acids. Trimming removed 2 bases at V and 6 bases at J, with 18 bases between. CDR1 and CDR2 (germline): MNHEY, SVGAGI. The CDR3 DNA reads TGTGCCAGCAGTTACCTGGGCGCCGGGCGGGGTGATACGCAGTATTTT. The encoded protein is CASSYLGAGRGDTQYF.

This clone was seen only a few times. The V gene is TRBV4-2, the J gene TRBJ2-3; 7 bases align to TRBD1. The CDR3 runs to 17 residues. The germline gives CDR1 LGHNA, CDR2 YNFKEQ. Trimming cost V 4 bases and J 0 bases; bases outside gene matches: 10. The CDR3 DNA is TGTGCCAGCAGCCGGAACATGGGACAGAGTAGCACAGATACGCAGTATTTT. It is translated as CASSRNMGQSSTDTQYF.

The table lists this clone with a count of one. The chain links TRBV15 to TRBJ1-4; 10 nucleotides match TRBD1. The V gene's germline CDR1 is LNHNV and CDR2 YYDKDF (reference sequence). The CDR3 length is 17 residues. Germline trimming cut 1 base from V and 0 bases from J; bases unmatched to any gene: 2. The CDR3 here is CATSRGDRGSTNEKLFF. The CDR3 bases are TGTGCCACCAGCAGAGGGGACAGGGGATCAACTAATGAAAAACTGTTTTTT.

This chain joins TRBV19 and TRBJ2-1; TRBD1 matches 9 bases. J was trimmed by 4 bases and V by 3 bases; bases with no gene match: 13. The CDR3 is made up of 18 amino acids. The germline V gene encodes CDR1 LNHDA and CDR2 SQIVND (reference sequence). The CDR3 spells CASSMVGQGRWDYNEQFF. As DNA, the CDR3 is TGTGCCAGTAGTATGGTGGGACAGGGAAGATGGGATTACAATGAGCAGTTCTTC.